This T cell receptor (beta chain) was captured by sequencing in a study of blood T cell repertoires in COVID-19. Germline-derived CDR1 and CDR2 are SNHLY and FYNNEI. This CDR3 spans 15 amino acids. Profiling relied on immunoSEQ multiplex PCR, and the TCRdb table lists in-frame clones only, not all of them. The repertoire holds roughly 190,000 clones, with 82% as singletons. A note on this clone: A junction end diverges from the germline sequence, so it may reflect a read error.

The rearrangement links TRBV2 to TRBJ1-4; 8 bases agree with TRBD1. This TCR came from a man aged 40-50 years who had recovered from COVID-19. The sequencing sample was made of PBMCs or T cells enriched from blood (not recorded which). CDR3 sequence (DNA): TGTGCCAGCAGGGAAGAACAGGGGGGAGCTGGAAAACTGTTTTTT. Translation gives CASREEQGGAGKLFF.